This TCR beta chain emerged from a study of blood T cell repertoires in COVID-19. Only one count was recorded for this clone. As originally analysed: The authors estimated nucleated cell counts from reference gene primer amplification. Clones were read by immunoSEQ multiplex PCR, and TCRdb kept only the in-frame ones, dropping some. D and trimming were read from the DNA, whereas the V and J calls and clone size are those reported in that table. The sample carries 100,000 to 150,000 clones, over 75% recorded once. What was sequenced was peripheral blood. This sequence originates from a woman aged 70-85 years with acute or convalescent COVID-19.

The DNA for the CDR3 is TGTGCCAGCAGCTTATCCCGGGACACTGAAGCTTTCTTT. Encoded protein: CASSLSRDTEAFF. The V gene is TRBV7-9, the J gene TRBJ1-1; no definite D call. Between the trimmed V and J ends, which lost 2 bases and 3 bases, there was a span of 7 bases. Germline V lookup: CDR1 SEHNR, CDR2 FQNEAQ (reference sequence). The CDR3 contains 13 residues.